This T cell receptor (beta chain) was identified in a study of early T cells in non-severe SARS-CoV-2 infection. Study-wide results and limits: The study's VDJdb matching favored anti-spike CD8 responses and missed private and CD4 specificities.

Comments on this clonotype: The antigen is unknown.

The CDR3 has 14 amino acids. CDR1 and CDR2 from the germline V gene are MNHNS and SASEGT. V lost 3 bases and J 0 bases, leaving 6 bases between the germline ends. Attachment of unique molecular identifiers was made to individual cDNA molecules. Using its own MiXCR run on the 5' RACE reads, TCRdb lists one record per CDR3 protein. The sample shows fewer than 55,000 distinct CDR3 sequences, 7% to 10% of them seen only once. V usage is TRBV6-1 and J usage is TRBJ1-3; no clear D. The TCR sequence derives from an adult who was a healthcare worker with PCR-confirmed SARS-CoV-2 infection or an uninfected control (not recorded which). Sequencing used whole blood. The CDR3 DNA reads as TGTGCCAGCAGTGACGGCTACTCTGGAAACACCATATATTTT. It translates to CASSDGYSGNTIYF.